Below are 26 T cell receptor beta chains sequenced from a single sample in a study of early T cells in non-severe SARS-CoV-2 infection. TCRdb re-analysed the 5' RACE reads in MiXCR, keeping a single row per CDR3 protein. This sample has 55,000 to 75,000 distinct CDR3 sequences; 7% to 8% occur once, and the top ten carry about 3.4%. Source material: whole blood. The receptors were gathered from an adult who was a healthcare worker with PCR-confirmed SARS-CoV-2 infection or an uninfected control (not recorded which).

In this sample, this clonotype turned up once. The rearrangement links TRBV28 to TRBJ2-1; no clear D gene. CDR1 is MDHEN and CDR2 is SYDVKM in the germline V gene. The V end was cut by 4 bases, the J end by 8 bases, with 12 bases between. This CDR3 is built from 13 residues. CDR3 coding DNA: TGTGCCAGCAGTTCGAGACCCCGCGATGAGCAGTTCTTC. This sequence encodes CASSSRPRDEQFF.

This clonotype showed up many times. The CDR3 DNA sequence: TGTGCCAGCAGCCAAATGTGGCAGGATGAGCAGTTCTTC. Translated, it gives CASSQMWQDEQFF. The chain couples TRBV3-1 to TRBJ2-1; D gene uncertain. The CDR3 is 13 amino acids. Germline-derived CDR1 and CDR2 are LGHDT and YNNKEL (reference sequence). The V and J ends lost 2 bases and 8 bases respectively, with 10 bases between them.

There are a few counts of this clonotype. This chain joins TRBV7-8 and TRBJ2-7; TRBD2 agrees at 10 bases. The germline CDR1 and CDR2 sequences are SGHVS and FQNEAQ. Trimming at V came to 8 bases and at J to 2 bases, leaving 3 bases not matched to a gene. The CDR3 has 13 amino acids. The CDR3 bases are TGTGCCAGCGGACTAGCGGCAACCTACGAGCAGTACTTC. This encodes CASGLAATYEQYF.

The rearrangement links TRBV20-1 to TRBJ2-1, with D perhaps being TRBD1 or TRBD2 (5 bases each). Trimming stripped 3 bases from V and 8 bases from J, with 11 bases between. Germline assignment: CDR1 DFQATT and CDR2 SNEGSKA (reference sequence). The CDR3 is 12 amino acids. CDR3 loop: CSASRDAHEQFF. The CDR3 DNA follows: TGCAGTGCTAGCCGGGACGCGCATGAGCAGTTCTTC.

This clonotype was detected a few times. The chain is built from TRBV20-1 and TRBJ2-1; D is unresolved. The CDR3 has 11 residues. Per germline, CDR1 DFQATT and CDR2 SNEGSKA (reference sequence). CDR3 loop: CAPRDGNEQFF. The CDR3 DNA is TGCGCACCCCGCGACGGAAATGAGCAGTTCTTC.

This chain joins TRBV20-1 and TRBJ2-5; 9 nucleotides match TRBD2. V was clipped by 0 bases and J by 4 bases; unmatched bases: 6. Germline assignment: CDR1 DFQATT and CDR2 SNEGSKA (reference sequence). CDR3 length: 15 residues. CDR3 bases: TGCAGTGCTAGAGATTTTAGCGGGAGCCCAGAGACCCAGTACTTC. As protein: CSARDFSGSPETQYF.

This chain connects TRBV27 to TRBJ1-5; D ambiguous. CDR3 size: 14 residues. In germline, CDR1 is MNHEY, CDR2 SMNVEV (reference sequence). The ends were cut back, 2 bases at V and 1 base at J, with 6 bases in the middle. This chain's CDR3 is CASSLRESNQPQHF. DNA for the CDR3: TGTGCCAGCAGTTTAAGAGAGAGCAATCAGCCCCAGCATTTT.

The chain recombines TRBV15 with TRBJ2-1; tentative D call: TRBD2 (5 bases). The V end lost 8 bases, the J end lost 2 bases, and 16 bases lay between the germline ends. The CDR3 is 15 residues long. In germline, CDR1 is LNHNV, CDR2 YYDKDF (reference sequence). DNA of the CDR3: TGTGCCACCGGATTTGGAGCGGTAGCCTACAATGAGCAGTTCTTC. Translating it yields CATGFGAVAYNEQFF.

This sequence joins TRBV28 and TRBJ2-1; TRBD2 aligns across 8 bases. V dropped 4 bases and J dropped 4; count of bases not matched to a gene: 9. The CDR3 is 16 amino acids. Germline CDR1 and CDR2: MDHEN and SYDVKM. This CDR3 is CASSSGGRGWYNEQFF. CDR3 bases: TGTGCCAGCAGTTCGGGAGGGAGGGGCTGGTACAATGAGCAGTTCTTC.

Ten or more counts support this clonotype. V is TRBV29-1 and J is TRBJ1-6, with TRBD1 as a possible D gene (6 bases). CDR3 length: 14 amino acids. CDR1 SQVTM and CDR2 ANQGSEA come from the germline V gene. V gave up 6 bases and J gave up 10 bases, with 19 bases separating them. CDR3 region: CSVAEQGSGSPLHF. The CDR3 region has the DNA TGCAGCGTAGCCGAACAGGGTTCGGGCTCACCCCTCCACTTT. Combining the CDR3 with reference TRBV29-1 and TRBJ1-6 gives the whole variable domain SAVISQKPSRDICQRGTSLTIQCQVDSQVTMMFWYRQQPGQSLTLIATANQGSEATYESGFVIDKFPISRPNLTFSTLTVSNMSPEDSSIYLCSVAEQGSGSPLHFGNGTRLTVT.

This clonotype was observed a few times. The V gene is TRBV7-8, the J gene TRBJ2-3, with 10 nucleotides matching TRBD1. V dropped 1 base and J dropped 4; count of bases not matched to a gene: 8. The CDR3 extends over 17 amino acids. Germline CDR1 SGHVS, CDR2 FQNEAQ. For the CDR3, the DNA is TGTGCCAGCAGCTTAGGGGGGGACAGGGGCGTAGCAGATACGCAGTATTTT. Its translation: CASSLGGDRGVADTQYF.

This clonotype showed up many times. This sequence joins TRBV2 and TRBJ2-1; 8 nucleotides agree with TRBD2. V shed 7 bases, J shed 10 bases, and the junction held 9 bases outside the gene matches. This CDR3 has 13 amino acids. Germline CDR1 is SNHLY and CDR2 is FYNNEI. CDR3 coding DNA: TGTGCCAGCACCGCCGGACTAGCAGGAGAGCAGTTCTTC. Translated: CASTAGLAGEQFF.

V gene TRBV20-1 combines with J gene TRBJ2-5; D gene uncertain. Germline V CDR1 and CDR2: DFQATT, SNEGSKA (reference sequence). The CDR3 has 12 amino acids. The V end lost 6 bases, the J end lost 9 bases, and 17 bases lay between the germline ends. The CDR3 region has the DNA TGCAGTGCAATTATACTGACCTCGGCCCAGTACTTC. The encoded protein is CSAIILTSAQYF.

This chain links TRBV30 with TRBJ2-3, with 9 bases identical to TRBD2. Germline V gene lookup returns CDR1 GTSNPN and CDR2 SVGIG (reference sequence). The CDR3 extends over 13 amino acids. The CDR3 loop reads CVLTAGGPDTQYF. The DNA of the CDR3 is TGTGTCCTAACAGCGGGAGGACCAGATACGCAGTATTTT.

The chain recombines TRBV29-1 with TRBJ2-5; the D gene could be TRBD1 or TRBD2 (7 bases each). This CDR3 is 12 amino acids long. V was cut by 8 bases and J by 5 bases, with 15 bases left in between. Looked up from germline, CDR1 is SQVTM and CDR2 is ANQGSEA. DNA of the CDR3: TGCAGCACCCTCAGGGGGGGCGAGACCCAGTACTTC. Protein sequence: CSTLRGGETQYF.

V usage is TRBV6-2 or TRBV6-3 and J usage is TRBJ2-5, with D maybe TRBD1 (5 bases). Germline CDR1 MNHEY, CDR2 SVGEGT. This CDR3 is 12 amino acids long. V lost 8 bases and J lost 5, with 12 bases in between. CDR3 region: CASGIPGETQYF. Here the CDR3 DNA reads TGTGCCAGCGGCATTCCAGGGGAGACCCAGTACTTC.

This chain connects TRBV5-1 to TRBJ2-7, with 7 positions matching TRBD1. This CDR3 is built from 14 residues. Per the germline V gene, CDR1 is SGHRS and CDR2 is YFSETQ. V dropped 4 bases and J dropped 7; count of bases not matched to a gene: 11. CDR3 nucleotides: TGCGCCAGCAGCACCTCCAGACAGGGCGTGGAGCAGTACTTC. Protein product: CASSTSRQGVEQYF. Based on the CDR3 plus reference TRBV5-1 and TRBJ2-7, the full variable domain is KAGVTQTPRYLIKTRGQQVTLSCSPISGHRSVSWYQQTPGQGLQFLFEYFSETQRNKGNFPGRFSGRQFSNSRSEMNVSTLELGDSALYLCASSTSRQGVEQYFGPGTRLTVT.

On this clonotype: One junction end disagrees with the germline gene, perhaps due to a read error. V and J are TRBV20-1 and TRBJ1-3; D ambiguous. CDR1 is DFQATT and CDR2 is SNEGSKA in the germline V gene (reference sequence). This CDR3 is built from 14 residues. CDR3 in DNA: TGCAGTGCGTGGACGGGCGACTCTGAAAACACCATATATTTT. This sequence encodes CSAWTGDSENTIYF.

This CDR3 reads CASSYHRDTEAFF. For the CDR3, the DNA is TGTGCCAGCAGCTACCACAGGGACACTGAAGCTTTCTTT. The V gene is TRBV11-1, the J gene TRBJ1-1; maybe TRBD1 (6 bases). The CDR3 sequence is 13 residues long. The germline V and J ends were trimmed by 4 bases and 3 bases, with 9 bases remaining between them. From germline, CDR1 is SGHAT and CDR2 FQDESV (reference sequence).

In DNA, the CDR3 is TGCAGTGTCCAGCAGGGACTCTCCTATAATTCACCCCTCCACTTT. Translated: CSVQQGLSYNSPLHF. The chain links TRBV20-1 to TRBJ1-6, with D possibly being TRBD1 (5 bases). The V gene lost 7 bases and the J gene lost 0 bases, with 13 bases spanning the gap. The CDR3 runs to 15 residues. CDR1 and CDR2 from the germline V gene are DFQATT and SNEGSKA (reference sequence).

This clonotype showed up just a few times. V and J are TRBV28 and TRBJ2-7; D perhaps matches TRBD2 (5 bases). Deletions cut 5 bases from V and 3 bases from J, with 20 bases between. Germline-derived CDR1 and CDR2 are MDHEN and SYDVKM. The CDR3 totals 16 residues. The CDR3 here is CASSQFRGSISYEQYF. CDR3 nucleotides: TGTGCCAGCAGTCAATTTCGAGGGAGTATCAGCTACGAGCAGTACTTC.

The chain joins TRBV20-1 to TRBJ2-3; D gene uncertain. Trimming took 5 bases from V and 3 from J, leaving 6 bases between them. CDR1 and CDR2 from the germline V gene are DFQATT and SNEGSKA (reference sequence). The CDR3 spans 11 residues. The CDR3 loop reads CSAPQTDTQYF. CDR3 in DNA: TGCAGTGCTCCCCAAACAGATACGCAGTATTTT.

The rearrangement uses TRBV7-9 and TRBJ2-3; D is unresolved. The CDR3 extends over 14 amino acids. The ends were cut back, 2 bases at V and 6 bases at J, with 12 bases in the middle. Germline CDR1 and CDR2: SEHNR and FQNEAQ (reference sequence). DNA for the CDR3: TGTGCCAGCAGCTTATTGGGCCCACGGGATACGCAGTATTTT. This encodes CASSLLGPRDTQYF.

This clonotype was counted between two and nine times. CDR3 DNA sequence: TGTGCCAGCAGTCCAGGCCGTCACTACAATGAGCAGTTCTTC. The encoded protein is CASSPGRHYNEQFF. The chain has TRBV11-1 and TRBJ2-1, with D unresolved. The germline V gene encodes CDR1 SGHAT and CDR2 FQDESV (reference sequence). This CDR3 region has 14 residues. The V end was cut by 6 bases, the J end by 3 bases, with 12 bases between.

This clonotype was found many times. The CDR3 DNA reads TGCGCCAGCAGGGGAGGACTAGCGGGACGCAATGAGCAGTTCTTC. It codes for CASRGGLAGRNEQFF. The rearrangement joins TRBV4-1 to TRBJ2-1, with TRBD2 matching 12 bases. Germline V gene sequence: CDR1 MGHRA, CDR2 YSYEKL. V trimming: 6 bases; J trimming: 6 bases; junction bases outside the gene matches: 6. This CDR3 has 15 residues.

This clonotype was seen many times. The chain links TRBV13 to TRBJ1-1; D is uncertain. The germline V and J ends were trimmed by 3 bases and 2 bases, with 7 bases remaining between them. There are 13 residues in the CDR3. Germline CDR1 reads PRHDT; CDR2 reads FYEKMQ (reference sequence). The DNA for the CDR3 is TGTGCCAGCAGCTTTCAGAGAAACACTGAAGCTTTCTTT. This gives the protein CASSFQRNTEAFF.